The clone carrying this TCR beta chain was recorded a few times. This CDR3 spans 14 amino acids. V lost 4 bases and J lost 5, with 14 bases in between. Germline V gene sequence: CDR1 MDHEN, CDR2 SYDVKM. These data belong to a study of blood T cells in healthy people across ages. Primed by a sample-barcoded 5' primer and a J-beta primer mix, a second PCR proceeded for about 7 to 11 cycles. TCRdb re-derived calls from the 5' RACE reads in MiXCR, one entry per CDR3 protein. In the table there are 710,000 or so distinct CDR3 sequences, approximately 21% of which are singletons. This clonotype originated in a man aged 65 to 85 in good health. The specimen was blood. The chain uses TRBV28 and TRBJ1-1, with D perhaps TRBD1 (5 bases). In DNA, the CDR3 is TGTGCCAGCAGTTCAGGGACCGTTATAACTGAAGCTTTCTTT. Translating gives CASSSGTVITEAFF.